Sequencing of this TCR beta chain was carried out in a study of CD8 T cells in Susac syndrome. Study in general: At the time their blood was drawn, patients with Susac syndrome were either therapy-naive, on corticosteroids (with some of them also receiving intravenous immunoglobulin), or on intravenous immunoglobulin alone.

RNA, at about 0.45 to 1 ug, was reverse transcribed with random hexamers. Amplification of the TCR beta CDR3 was carried out by immunoSEQ multiplex PCR, which spanned a total of 54 Vbeta and 13 Jbeta segments. TCRdb passed the immunoSEQ multiplex PCR reads through MiXCR, listing each CDR3 protein once. The sample records about 200,000 distinct CDR3 sequences, roughly nine tenths being singletons. V dropped 4 bases and J dropped 11 bases, with 12 bases sitting between them. This CDR3 is 13 amino acids long. The chain links TRBV12-3 or TRBV12-4 to TRBJ1-6; D unclear. The sample was CD4+ T cells from PBMCs. The origin of this receptor is a human donor with Susac syndrome. CDR3 bases: TGTGCCAGCAGTTCCTATGGGGAGGCACCCCTCCACTTT. This codes for CASSSYGEAPLHF.